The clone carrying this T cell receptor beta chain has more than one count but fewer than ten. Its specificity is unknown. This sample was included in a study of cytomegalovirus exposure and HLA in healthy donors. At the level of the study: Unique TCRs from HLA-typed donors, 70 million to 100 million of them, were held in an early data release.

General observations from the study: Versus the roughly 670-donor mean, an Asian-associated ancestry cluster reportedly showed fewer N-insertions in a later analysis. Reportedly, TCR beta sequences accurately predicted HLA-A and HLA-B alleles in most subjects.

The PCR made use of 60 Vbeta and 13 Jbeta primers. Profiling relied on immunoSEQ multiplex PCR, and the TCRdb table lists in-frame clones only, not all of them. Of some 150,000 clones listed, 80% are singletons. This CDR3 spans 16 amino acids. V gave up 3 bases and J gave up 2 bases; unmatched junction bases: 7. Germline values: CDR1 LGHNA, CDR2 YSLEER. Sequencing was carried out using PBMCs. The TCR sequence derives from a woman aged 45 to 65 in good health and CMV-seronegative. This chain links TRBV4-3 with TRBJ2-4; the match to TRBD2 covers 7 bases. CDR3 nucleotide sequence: TGCGCCAGCAGCCACATCGAGGGAGGGACCAAAAACATTCAGTACTTC. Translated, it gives CASSHIEGGTKNIQYF.